This T cell receptor beta chain was captured by sequencing in a study of preoperative IRX-2 immunotherapy in early breast cancer. Indicated treatment: preoperative locoregional IRX-2 cytokine immunotherapy. Samples came from a phase Ib trial of preoperative locoregional IRX-2 cytokine immunotherapy. Some clones are missing from TCRdb's copy, which holds only in-frame ones; the method was immunoSEQ multiplex PCR. The table lists approximately 100,000 clones, roughly 88% of them singletons. The CDR3 sequence is 16 residues long. Material: tumor tissue, obtained after IRX-2 immunotherapy. This clonotype was obtained from a human donor with breast cancer. The V gene is TRBV1, the J gene TRBJ2-1; the D call of TRBD2 is as the table states it, not checked on the DNA. TRBV1 corresponds to a pseudogene. CDR3 sequence: CASSHPWTSGKNEQFF. The CDR3 DNA reads TGCGCCAGCAGCCACCCCTGGACTAGCGGGAAAAATGAGCAGTTCTTC.